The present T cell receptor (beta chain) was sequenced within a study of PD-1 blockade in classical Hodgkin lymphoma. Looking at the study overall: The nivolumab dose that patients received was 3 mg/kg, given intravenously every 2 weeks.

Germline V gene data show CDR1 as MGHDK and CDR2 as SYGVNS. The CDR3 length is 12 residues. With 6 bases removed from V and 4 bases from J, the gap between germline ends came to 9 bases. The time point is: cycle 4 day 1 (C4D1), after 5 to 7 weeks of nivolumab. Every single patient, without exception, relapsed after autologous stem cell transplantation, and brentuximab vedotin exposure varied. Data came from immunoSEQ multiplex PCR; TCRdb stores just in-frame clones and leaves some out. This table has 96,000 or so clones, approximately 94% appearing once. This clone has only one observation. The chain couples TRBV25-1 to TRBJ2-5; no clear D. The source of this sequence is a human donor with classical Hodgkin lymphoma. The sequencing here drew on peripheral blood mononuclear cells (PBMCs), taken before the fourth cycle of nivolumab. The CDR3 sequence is CASSLTGETQYF. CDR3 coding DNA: TGTGCCAGCAGCCTGACTGGAGAGACCCAGTACTTC.